This TCR beta chain was sequenced in a study of post-analysis software for immune sequencing data. Germline V gives CDR1 SGHRS, CDR2 YFSETQ. CDR3 length: 15 amino acids. Trimming left V 4 bases short and J 3 bases short, with 16 bases between. Whole-study results and caveats: Elevated frequency relative to controls characterized a handful of TRBV segments in patients, TRBV5-6, TRBV5-1 and TRBV20-1 among them.

The authors incorporated unique molecular identifiers into the TCR beta cDNA libraries. T cells numbering roughly 0.9 to 10 million yielded cDNA molecules that totaled about 500,000. TCRdb called the PCR reads again in MiXCR, with one record for every CDR3 protein. The table shows almost 700,000 distinct CDR3 sequences, with 59% occurring only once. As to this clonotype: Its matching antigen is unknown.

The V and J genes are TRBV5-1 and TRBJ2-5; a possible D gene is TRBD1 (5 bases). Sequencing was performed on blood. This sequence originates from a girl aged 2 to 9 with multiple sclerosis. CDR3 residues: CASSRGGVRKETQYF. In nucleotides, the CDR3 is TGCGCCAGCAGCAGGGGCGGTGTCCGTAAAGAGACCCAGTACTTC. The whole variable domain, remainder taken from reference TRBV5-1 and TRBJ2-5, is KAGVTQTPRYLIKTRGQQVTLSCSPISGHRSVSWYQQTPGQGLQFLFEYFSETQRNKGNFPGRFSGRQFSNSRSEMNVSTLELGDSALYLCASSRGGVRKETQYFGPGTRLLVL.